The rows below give T cell receptor beta chains drawn from one sample of a study of blood T cell repertoires in COVID-19. Profiled with immunoSEQ multiplex PCR; TCRdb holds only in-frame clones, not every one. Among about 170,000 clones listed, around four fifths were seen once. Sequencing input: peripheral blood. These receptors all come from a woman of 80 years or more with acute or convalescent COVID-19. Each CDR3 is given with its conserved first and last residue. A D gene is named only where the DNA matches it firmly. Rows may omit the clone size; those that give it use once, few, many or a size class.

len	abundance	d_gene	v_gene	j_gene	CDR3aa	CDR3nt
12	.	.	TRBV11-2	TRBJ2-3	CASSPGRDTQYF	TGTGCCAGCAGCCCAGGGAGGGATACGCAGTATTTT
17	.	TRBD1	TRBV3-1/TRBV3-2	TRBJ1-6	CASSRRTGERYNSPLHF	TGTGCCAGCAGCCGACGGACAGGAGAGAGATATAATTCACCCCTCCACTTT
14	.	.	TRBV24-1	TRBJ2-5	CATSDVGARETQYF	TGTGCCACCAGTGATGTGGGGGCACGAGAGACCCAGTACTTC
13	few	.	TRBV30	TRBJ1-5	CAWSTSQNQPQHF	TGTGCCTGGTCGACAAGTCAAAATCAGCCCCAGCATTTT
11	.	.	TRBV20-1	TRBJ2-5	CSASVRETQYF	TGCAGTGCTAGCGTCAGGGAGACCCAGTACTTC
12	.	TRBD2	TRBV2	TRBJ2-5	CARGLAKETQYF	TGTGCCAGAGGACTAGCGAAAGAGACCCAGTACTTC
17	.	TRBD2	TRBV7-9	TRBJ2-7	CASSPLLAGGKGYEQYF	TGTGCCAGCAGCCCTCTCCTAGCGGGGGGGAAAGGCTACGAGCAGTACTTC
15	once	.	TRBV4-3	TRBJ2-1	CASSKGAQSYNEQFF	TGCGCCAGCAGCAAAGGGGCCCAATCCTACAATGAGCAGTTCTTC
16	.	TRBD2	TRBV6-1	TRBJ2-1	CASSEKAGGKGNEQFF	TGTGCCAGCAGTGAAAAAGCGGGGGGAAAGGGCAATGAGCAGTTCTTC
14	.	TRBD1	TRBV9	TRBJ2-7	CASSVADRAYEQYF	TGTGCCAGCAGCGTAGCTGACAGGGCCTACGAGCAGTACTTC
13	.	.	TRBV7-9	TRBJ2-7	CASSPRQTYEQYF	TGTGCCAGCAGCCCCCGACAGACTTACGAGCAGTACTTC
16	.	.	TRBV5-4	TRBJ1-3	CASSLLGGGAGNTIYF	TGTGCCAGCAGCTTGCTCGGGGGAGGTGCTGGAAACACCATATATTTT
14	.	.	TRBV19	TRBJ1-2	CASSHGGVNGGYTF	TGTGCCAGTAGTCACGGGGGAGTAAATGGTGGCTACACCTTC
15	.	TRBD1	TRBV6-5	TRBJ1-1	CASRPGTGMNTEAFF	TGTGCCAGCAGGCCCGGGACAGGGATGAACACTGAAGCTTTCTTT
14	.	.	TRBV5-1	TRBJ1-1	CASSFGRVNTEAFF	TGCGCCAGCAGCTTTGGCAGGGTGAACACTGAAGCTTTCTTT
15	.	.	TRBV4-3	TRBJ1-1	CASSQDRGPNTEAFF	TGCGCCAGCAGCCAAGACAGGGGACCGAACACTGAAGCTTTCTTT
15	.	TRBD2	TRBV7-9	TRBJ2-1	CASRKRLAGDNEQFF	TGTGCCAGCAGAAAACGACTAGCGGGAGACAATGAGCAGTTCTTC
13	once	.	TRBV3-1/TRBV3-2	TRBJ2-5	CASSHIGGETQYF	TGTGCCAGCAGCCACATCGGGGGAGAGACCCAGTACTTC
14	.	TRBD1	TRBV11-2	TRBJ2-2	CASSKQGDTGELFF	TGTGCCAGCAGCAAACAGGGGGACACCGGGGAGCTGTTTTTT
13	.	.	TRBV5-1	TRBJ2-2	CASSITVTGELFF	TGCGCCAGCAGCATCACAGTAACCGGGGAGCTGTTTTTT
14	.	.	TRBV7-3	TRBJ1-2	CASSLHEGVAGYTF	TGTGCCAGCAGCTTACACGAAGGGGTAGCTGGCTACACCTTC
13	.	.	TRBV7-9	TRBJ1-6	CASSQSGASPLHF	TGTGCCAGCAGCCAAAGCGGGGCTTCACCCCTCCACTTT
14	.	.	TRBV18	TRBJ1-1	CASSPVRLNTEAFF	TGTGCCAGCTCACCTGTCAGATTGAACACTGAAGCTTTCTTT
15	.	TRBD2	TRBV7-2	TRBJ2-3	CASSDSGRETDTQYF	TGTGCCAGCAGCGATAGCGGGAGGGAGACAGATACGCAGTATTTT
15	.	TRBD1	TRBV9	TRBJ1-4	CASSVAQGTFEKLFF	TGTGCCAGCAGCGTAGCACAGGGGACGTTTGAAAAACTGTTTTTT
15	.	TRBD2	TRBV5-4	TRBJ2-7	CASSPRTSGRAEQYF	TGTGCCAGCAGCCCCCGGACTAGCGGGAGGGCCGAGCAGTACTTC
15	.	TRBD1	TRBV4-1	TRBJ1-2	CASSQAGQGAGGYTF	TGCGCCAGCAGCCAAGCGGGACAGGGGGCAGGTGGCTACACCTTC
18	.	TRBD2	TRBV7-9	TRBJ2-7	CASSLVVGTSGGSYEQYF	TGTGCCAGCAGCTTAGTCGTAGGGACTAGCGGGGGCTCCTACGAGCAGTACTTC
12	.	.	TRBV12-3/TRBV12-4	TRBJ2-7	CASSFSVYEQYF	TGTGCCAGCAGTTTCTCTGTCTACGAGCAGTACTTC
15	many	TRBD2	TRBV10-3	TRBJ2-3	CATGTSGRVGDTQYF	TGTGCCACCGGGACTAGCGGGAGGGTTGGAGATACGCAGTATTTT
16	.	TRBD1	TRBV19	TRBJ1-4	CASSSGTGALGEKLFF	TGTGCCAGTAGTTCCGGGACAGGGGCCCTCGGTGAAAAACTGTTTTTT
15	.	.	TRBV30	TRBJ1-6	CAWSVSSSYNSPLHF	TGTGCCTGGAGTGTGTCGAGCTCCTATAATTCACCCCTCCACTTT
16	few	.	TRBV3-1/TRBV3-2	TRBJ1-3	CASSQAGTNSGNTIYF	TGTGCCAGCAGCCAAGCCGGGACTAACTCTGGAAACACCATATATTTT
14	.	TRBD1	TRBV7-2	TRBJ1-5	CASSSGGLYQPQHF	TGTGCCAGCAGCTCAGGGGGTTTATATCAGCCCCAGCATTTT
13	.	.	TRBV29-1	TRBJ2-7	CSVQQGPGYEQYF	TGCAGCGTGCAACAGGGTCCCGGCTACGAGCAGTACTTC
16	.	TRBD1	TRBV6-5	TRBJ1-1	CASSSKAGTANTEAFF	TGTGCCAGCAGTTCAAAAGCCGGGACAGCGAACACTGAAGCTTTCTTT
15	.	.	TRBV5-1	TRBJ2-5	CASSLAGSDQETQYF	TGCGCCAGCAGCTTGGCCGGCAGCGACCAAGAGACCCAGTACTTC
17	.	TRBD2	TRBV7-9	TRBJ2-5	CASSIVDSGGYQETQYF	TGTGCCAGCAGCATAGTCGATAGCGGGGGGTACCAAGAGACCCAGTACTTC
18	.	.	TRBV11-2	TRBJ1-1	CASSLEGTSEGRDTEAFF	TGTGCCAGCAGCTTAGAAGGGACAAGCGAGGGTCGGGACACTGAAGCTTTCTTT
14	.	.	TRBV15	TRBJ2-7	CATSPLRGPYEQYF	TGTGCCACCAGCCCCCTGCGGGGACCCTACGAGCAGTACTTC
13	.	.	TRBV4-3	TRBJ1-1	CASSYGGNTEAFF	TGCGCCAGCAGTTACGGCGGGAACACTGAAGCTTTCTTT
14	.	TRBD1	TRBV19	TRBJ2-7	CASSLQGADYEQYF	TGTGCCAGTAGCCTACAGGGGGCTGACTACGAGCAGTACTTC
14	.	.	TRBV28	TRBJ1-2	CASSPNRVIHGYTF	TGTGCCAGCAGTCCCAACAGGGTTATCCATGGCTACACCTTC
16	few	TRBD1	TRBV19	TRBJ1-5	CASSPVDRVYNQPQHF	TGTGCCAGTAGTCCCGTAGACAGGGTCTATAATCAGCCCCAGCATTTT
18	.	TRBD1	TRBV11-2	TRBJ1-4	CASSQDREGGTTNEKLFF	TGTGCCAGCAGCCAGGACAGGGAGGGGGGAACAACTAATGAAAAACTGTTTTTT
14	.	TRBD2	TRBV27	TRBJ2-7	CASRRLAGVHEQYF	TGTGCCAGCAGAAGACTAGCGGGAGTCCACGAGCAGTACTTC